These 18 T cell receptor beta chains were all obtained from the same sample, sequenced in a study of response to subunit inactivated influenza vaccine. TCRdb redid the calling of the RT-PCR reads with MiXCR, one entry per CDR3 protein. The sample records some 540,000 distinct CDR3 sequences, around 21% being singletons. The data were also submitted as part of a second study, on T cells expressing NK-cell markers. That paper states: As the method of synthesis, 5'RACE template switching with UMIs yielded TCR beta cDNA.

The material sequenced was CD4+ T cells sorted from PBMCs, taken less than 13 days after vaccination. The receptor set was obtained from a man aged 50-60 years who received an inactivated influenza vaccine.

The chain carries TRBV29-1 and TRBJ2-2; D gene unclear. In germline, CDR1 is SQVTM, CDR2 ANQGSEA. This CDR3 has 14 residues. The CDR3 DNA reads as TGCATCAGTAGGATGGCAGGGAACACCGGGGAGCTGTTTTTT. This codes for CISRMAGNTGELFF.

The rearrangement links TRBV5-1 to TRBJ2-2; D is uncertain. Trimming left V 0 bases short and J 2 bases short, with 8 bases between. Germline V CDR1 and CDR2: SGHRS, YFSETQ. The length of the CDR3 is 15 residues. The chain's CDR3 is CASSLVLQNTGELFF. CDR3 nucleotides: TGCGCCAGCAGCTTGGTCCTACAAAACACCGGGGAGCTGTTTTTT.

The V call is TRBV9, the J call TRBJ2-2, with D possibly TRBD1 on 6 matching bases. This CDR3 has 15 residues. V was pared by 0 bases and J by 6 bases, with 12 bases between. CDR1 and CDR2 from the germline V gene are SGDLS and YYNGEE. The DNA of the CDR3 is TGTGCCAGCAGCGTAGGGACAGTCATTCCCGGGGAGCTGTTTTTT. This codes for CASSVGTVIPGELFF.

CDR3: CASRVYGDRGTEAFF. CDR3 sequence (DNA): TGTGCCAGCCGTGTTTACGGGGACAGAGGCACTGAAGCTTTCTTT. This chain links TRBV2 with TRBJ1-1; 7 bases agree with TRBD1. Germline values: CDR1 SNHLY, CDR2 FYNNEI. Losses at the gene ends were 8 bases for V and 4 bases for J; bases not matched to a gene: 13. The CDR3 consists of 15 residues.

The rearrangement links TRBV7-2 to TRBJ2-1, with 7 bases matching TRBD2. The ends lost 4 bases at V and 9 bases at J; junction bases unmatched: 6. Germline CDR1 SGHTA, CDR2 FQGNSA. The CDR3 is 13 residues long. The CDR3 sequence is CASSSGGYGEQFF. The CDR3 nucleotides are TGTGCCAGCAGCTCCGGGGGGTACGGTGAGCAGTTCTTC.

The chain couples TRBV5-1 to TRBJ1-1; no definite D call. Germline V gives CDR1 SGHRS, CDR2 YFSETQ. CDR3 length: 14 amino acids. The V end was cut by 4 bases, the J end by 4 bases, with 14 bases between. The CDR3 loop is CASSAIGERTEAFF. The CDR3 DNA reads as TGCGCCAGCAGCGCCATTGGTGAGCGCACTGAAGCTTTCTTT. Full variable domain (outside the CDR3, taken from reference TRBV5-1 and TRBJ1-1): KAGVTQTPRYLIKTRGQQVTLSCSPISGHRSVSWYQQTPGQGLQFLFEYFSETQRNKGNFPGRFSGRQFSNSRSEMNVSTLELGDSALYLCASSAIGERTEAFFGQGTRLTVV.

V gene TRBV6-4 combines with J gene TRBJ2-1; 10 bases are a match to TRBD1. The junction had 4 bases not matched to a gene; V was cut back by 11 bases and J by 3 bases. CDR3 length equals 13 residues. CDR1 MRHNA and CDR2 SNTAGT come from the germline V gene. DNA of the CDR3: TGTGCCGGAGGGACAGGGGACTACAATGAGCAGTTCTTC. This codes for CAGGTGDYNEQFF.

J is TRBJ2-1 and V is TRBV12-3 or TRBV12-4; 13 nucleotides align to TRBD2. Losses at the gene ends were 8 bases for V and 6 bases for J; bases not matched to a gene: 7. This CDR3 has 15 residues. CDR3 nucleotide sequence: TGTGCCAGCCAATCCGGGACTAGCGGGGTCAATGAGCAGTTCTTC. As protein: CASQSGTSGVNEQFF.

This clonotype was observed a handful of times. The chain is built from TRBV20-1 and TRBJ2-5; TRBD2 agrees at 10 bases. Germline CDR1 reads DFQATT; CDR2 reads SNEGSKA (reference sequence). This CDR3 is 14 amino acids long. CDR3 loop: CRPGGTSVQETQYF. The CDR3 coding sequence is TGCAGACCTGGTGGGACTAGCGTGCAAGAGACCCAGTACTTC.

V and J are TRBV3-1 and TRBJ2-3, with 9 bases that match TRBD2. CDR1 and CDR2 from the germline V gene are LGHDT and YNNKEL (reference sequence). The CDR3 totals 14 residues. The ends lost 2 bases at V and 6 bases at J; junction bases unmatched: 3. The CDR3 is CASSQRLAGDTQYF. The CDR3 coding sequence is TGTGCCAGCAGCCAAAGGCTAGCGGGGGATACGCAGTATTTT.

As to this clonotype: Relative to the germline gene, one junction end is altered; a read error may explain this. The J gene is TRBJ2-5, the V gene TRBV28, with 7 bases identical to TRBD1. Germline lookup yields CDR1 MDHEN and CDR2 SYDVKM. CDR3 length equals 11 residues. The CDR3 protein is CASSLTGALLF. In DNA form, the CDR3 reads TGTGCCAGCAGCCTCACAGGGGCGCTTTTGTTC.

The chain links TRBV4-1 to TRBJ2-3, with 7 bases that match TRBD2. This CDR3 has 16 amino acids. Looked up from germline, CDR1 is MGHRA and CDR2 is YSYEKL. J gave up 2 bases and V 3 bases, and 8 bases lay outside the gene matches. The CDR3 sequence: CASSHSLGGFTDTQYF. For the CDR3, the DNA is TGCGCCAGCAGCCACTCTCTGGGGGGGTTCACAGATACGCAGTATTTT.

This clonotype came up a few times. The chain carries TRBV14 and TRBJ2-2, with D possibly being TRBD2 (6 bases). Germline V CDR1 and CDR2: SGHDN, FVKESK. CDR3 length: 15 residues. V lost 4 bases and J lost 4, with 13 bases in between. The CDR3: CASSRSQLATGELFF. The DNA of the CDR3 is TGTGCCAGCAGCCGATCGCAACTAGCCACCGGGGAGCTGTTTTTT.

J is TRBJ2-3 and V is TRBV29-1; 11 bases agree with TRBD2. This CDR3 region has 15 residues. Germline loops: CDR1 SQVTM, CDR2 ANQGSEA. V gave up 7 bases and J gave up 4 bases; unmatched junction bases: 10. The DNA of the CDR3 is TGCAGCGCCGTCGATAGCGGGAGGGCCGCAGATACGCAGTATTTT. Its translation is CSAVDSGRAADTQYF.

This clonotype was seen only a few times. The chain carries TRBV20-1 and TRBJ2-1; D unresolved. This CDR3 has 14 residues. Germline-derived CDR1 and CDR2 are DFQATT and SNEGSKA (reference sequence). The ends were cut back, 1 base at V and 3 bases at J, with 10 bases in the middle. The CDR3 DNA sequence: TGCAGTGCTAGAGTAGGAGCTAGCTACAATGAGCAGTTCTTC. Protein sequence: CSARVGASYNEQFF.

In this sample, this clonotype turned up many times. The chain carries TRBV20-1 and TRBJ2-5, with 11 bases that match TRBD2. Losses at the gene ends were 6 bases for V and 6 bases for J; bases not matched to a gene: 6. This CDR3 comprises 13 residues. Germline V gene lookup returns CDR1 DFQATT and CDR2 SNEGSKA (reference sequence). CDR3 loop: CSAASGGRQTQYF. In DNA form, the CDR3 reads TGCAGTGCAGCTAGCGGGGGGCGTCAGACCCAGTACTTC.

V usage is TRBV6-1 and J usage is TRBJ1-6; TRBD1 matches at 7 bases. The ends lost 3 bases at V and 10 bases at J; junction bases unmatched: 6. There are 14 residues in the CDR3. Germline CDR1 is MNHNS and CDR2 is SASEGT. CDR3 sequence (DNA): TGTGCCAGCAGTGACGGAGGGGGCGCCTCACCCCTCCACTTT. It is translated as CASSDGGGASPLHF.

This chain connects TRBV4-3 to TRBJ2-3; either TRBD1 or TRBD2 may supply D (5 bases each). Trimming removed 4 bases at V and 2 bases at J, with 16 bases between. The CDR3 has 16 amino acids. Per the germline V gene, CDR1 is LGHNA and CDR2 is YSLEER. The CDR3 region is CASSPATGAHTDTQYF. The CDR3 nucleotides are TGCGCCAGCAGCCCCGCAACCGGGGCGCACACAGATACGCAGTATTTT.